This T cell receptor beta chain was identified during a study of blood T cell repertoires in COVID-19. Study at large: Italy, Spain and the United States were the sources of the convalescent and acute COVID-19 samples.

The CDR3 runs 14 residues. V gave up 7 bases and J gave up 4 bases, with 16 bases separating them. The V gene's germline CDR1 is MNHEY and CDR2 SMNVEV (reference sequence). The study drew participants aged about 18 to 90 years from about two dozen US areas. Participant-given clinical history determined each cohort assignment. Original data processing: By means of reference gene primer amplification, nucleated cell counts were estimated. The protocol was immunoSEQ multiplex PCR, while the TCRdb copy is restricted to in-frame clones and leaves out a portion. That table supplies the V and J calls and clone size; D and trimming were determined from the DNA. This repertoire shows 200,000 to 300,000 clones, roughly 88% found once; its top ten account for roughly 2.5%.

The source is a woman in her thirties or forties with acute COVID-19. The sample was PBMCs or T cells enriched from blood (not recorded which). The genes are TRBV27 and TRBJ2-5, with D tentatively TRBD2 (6 bases). The CDR3 DNA reads as TGTGCCAGCACCCCCTCGGGGAGGCCAGAGACCCAGTACTTC. The encoded protein is CASTPSGRPETQYF.